This is a list of T cell receptor beta chains from one sample in a study of vaccination and CD4 T cells after COVID-19. One entry per CDR3 protein, called by TCRdb with MiXCR from the PCR reads. The sample has approximately 14,000 distinct CDR3 sequences, around three quarters seen once. Their recognized antigens are unknown. Specimen: CD4+ T cells from blood, cultured in vitro. These TCRs come from a human donor who had recovered from COVID-19. Both conserved end residues are part of each CDR3. The D gene is left open where the match is weak. Only some rows state a clone size, as once, few, many or a class for expanded clones.

J: TRBJ1-5
V: TRBV24-1
size: NA
D: NA
DNA: TGTGCCACCAGTGATTCTTGGCAGTCTCAGCCCCAGCATTTT
CDR3: CATSDSWQSQPQHF

J: TRBJ1-5
V: TRBV28
size: NA
D: NA
DNA: TGTGCCAGCAGTTTATCCCAACAGTTTCAGCCCCAGCATTTT
CDR3: CASSLSQQFQPQHF

J: TRBJ1-2
V: TRBV6-1
size: NA
D: NA
DNA: TGTGCCAGCAGTGGTTGGGGCTACACCTTC
CDR3: CASSGWGYTF

J: TRBJ1-1
V: TRBV12-3/TRBV12-4
size: NA
D: TRBD1
DNA: TGTGCCAGCAGCCGGCAGGGGGCGACTGAAGCTTTCTTT
CDR3: CASSRQGATEAFF

J: TRBJ1-3
V: TRBV6-2/TRBV6-3
size: NA
D: NA
DNA: TGTGCCAGCAGCCAAGACGGATACTCTGGAAACACCATATATTTT
CDR3: CASSQDGYSGNTIYF

J: TRBJ2-7
V: TRBV6-2/TRBV6-3
size: NA
D: NA
DNA: TGTGCCAGCAGTTCTATAGCGGCCTTTTTTCAGCAGTACTTC
CDR3: CASSSIAAFFQQYF

J: TRBJ1-2
V: TRBV5-4
size: NA
D: NA
DNA: TGTGCCAGCAGCTTCTTCTCGGGGGATGGCTACACCTTC
CDR3: CASSFFSGDGYTF

J: TRBJ2-7
V: TRBV7-2
size: NA
D: TRBD2
DNA: TGTGCCAGCAGCCTCCTTAGCGGGAGAGGGTCCTACGAGCAGTACTTC
CDR3: CASSLLSGRGSYEQYF

J: TRBJ1-2
V: TRBV20-1
size: few
D: TRBD1
DNA: TGCAGTGCTAGAGGGGAGGGGGCTTTCGCTGGCTACACCTTC
CDR3: CSARGEGAFAGYTF

J: TRBJ2-7
V: TRBV2
size: NA
D: TRBD2
DNA: TGTGCCAGCAGTGCCCTTCACGCGGGAGGCCTTAACTTCAACGAGCAGTACTTC
CDR3: CASSALHAGGLNFNEQYF

J: TRBJ1-3
V: TRBV7-2
size: NA
D: NA
DNA: TGTGCCAGCAGCTTAGAGGGAAGCTCTGGAAACACCATATATTTT
CDR3: CASSLEGSSGNTIYF

J: TRBJ1-2
V: TRBV20-1
size: NA
D: TRBD1
DNA: TGCAGTGCTAGGCGCTCCGGGACAGCCTATGGCTACACCTTC
CDR3: CSARRSGTAYGYTF

J: TRBJ1-2
V: TRBV29-1
size: NA
D: NA
DNA: TGCAGCGTTGAAGAGAGGGGCGAAGACTATGGCTACACCTTC
CDR3: CSVEERGEDYGYTF